The present entry profiles one T cell receptor (beta chain) with its context. The missing conserved phenylalanine or tryptophan at the end of this CDR3 makes a read error likely. This sample stems from a study of Graves' ophthalmopathy and Graves' hyperthyroidism. This CDR3 is built from 13 residues. Germline lookup yields CDR1 SEHNR and CDR2 FQNEAQ (reference sequence). The sequenced template was RNA, covering the TCR beta CDR3 region. The first-round RT-PCR employed HTBI primers together with the Qiagen OneStep RT-PCR kit. A multiplex PCR was then performed as the second round. TCRdb redid the calling of the multiplex PCR reads with MiXCR, one entry per CDR3 protein. The sample consists of a few hundred thousand distinct CDR3 sequences, 20% to 25% of them appearing once.

The sequencing input was peripheral blood. The receptor's source is a woman aged 50 to 60 with Graves' ophthalmopathy. The rearrangement links TRBV7-9 to TRBJ2-2, with D unresolved. The CDR3 DNA sequence: TGTGCCAGCGGCTTGCCTCACGCCGGGGAGCTGTTTGTT. Encoded protein: CASGLPHAGELFV.